The 24 T cell receptor beta chains listed next were all sequenced from one sample in a study of blood T cells in healthy people across ages. Primed by a sample-barcoded 5' primer and a J-beta primer mix, a second PCR proceeded for 7 to 11 cycles. MiXCR, applied by TCRdb to the 5' RACE reads, yields one record per CDR3 protein. The table includes some 940,000 distinct CDR3 sequences, roughly 29% detected once. This same sample was also part of a study on T cells of mothers and their children.

Sequenced: blood. The receptors here all came from a woman aged 40 to 50 in good health.

This chain connects TRBV9 to TRBJ1-3, with a tentative D call TRBD1 (6 bases). Looked up from germline, CDR1 is SGDLS and CDR2 is YYNGEE. V was trimmed by 4 bases and J by 0 bases, leaving 14 bases between them. This CDR3 contains 16 residues. The CDR3 region is CASSPLEQGSGNTIYF. The CDR3 nucleotides read TGTGCCAGCAGCCCTCTTGAACAGGGCTCTGGAAACACCATATATTTT.

This chain joins TRBV19 and TRBJ2-3; 10 bases line up with TRBD2. This CDR3 spans 13 amino acids. V lost 6 bases to trimming and J lost 6 bases; unmatched junction nucleotides: 3. Germline V lookup: CDR1 LNHDA, CDR2 SQIVND (reference sequence). The CDR3 bases are TGTGCCAGTAGACTAGCGGGGTCCGATACGCAGTATTTT. It translates to CASRLAGSDTQYF.

This clonotype was counted only a few times. The gene calls are TRBV28 and TRBJ1-5, with 9 bases aligning to TRBD1. The germline V gene has CDR1 MDHEN and CDR2 SYDVKM. V dropped 5 bases and J dropped 2; count of bases not matched to a gene: 7. The CDR3 extends over 16 amino acids. The CDR3 protein is CASSPSRDRGNQPQHF. Written as DNA, the CDR3 is TGTGCCAGCAGTCCCTCCCGGGACAGGGGCAATCAGCCCCAGCATTTT.

This clonotype was observed at least ten times. The V call is TRBV6-2 or TRBV6-3, the J call TRBJ2-1; TRBD2 aligns across 12 bases. This CDR3 contains 19 residues. Per germline, CDR1 MNHEY and CDR2 SVGEGT. Trimming at V came to 0 bases and at J to 4 bases, leaving 10 bases not matched to a gene. The CDR3 bases are TGTGCCAGCAGTTACTCGACCCGGATTGGACTAGCGGGATACAATGAGCAGTTCTTC. Translation: CASSYSTRIGLAGYNEQFF.

This clonotype was recorded many times. The chain employs TRBV5-1 and TRBJ2-1; 7 bases are shared with TRBD1. V was clipped by 3 bases and J by 13 bases; unmatched bases: 4. This CDR3 is 11 amino acids long. Looked up from germline, CDR1 is SGHRS and CDR2 is YFSETQ. The CDR3 region is CASSYRDRQFF. For the CDR3, the DNA is TGCGCCAGCAGCTACCGGGACAGACAGTTCTTC. Full variable domain (remainder filled in from reference TRBV5-1 and TRBJ2-1): KAGVTQTPRYLIKTRGQQVTLSCSPISGHRSVSWYQQTPGQGLQFLFEYFSETQRNKGNFPGRFSGRQFSNSRSEMNVSTLELGDSALYLCASSYRDRQFFGPGTRLTVL.

This clonotype was seen more than once but under ten times. V and J are TRBV14 and TRBJ2-3; 11 bases map to TRBD1. V was clipped by 0 bases and J by 6 bases; unmatched bases: 14. CDR3 length equals 19 residues. The germline gives CDR1 SGHDN, CDR2 FVKESK. The CDR3 DNA reads as TGTGCCAGCAGCCAAGAAGGCCGGACAGGGGGCTTGTTCGTGGATACGCAGTATTTT. As protein: CASSQEGRTGGLFVDTQYF.

The chain couples TRBV20-1 to TRBJ2-1; 8 positions agree with TRBD2. The V gene end was trimmed by 0 bases and the J gene end by 2 bases; junction bases not matched to a gene: 9. The CDR3 contains 17 residues. The germline V gene has CDR1 DFQATT and CDR2 SNEGSKA (reference sequence). The CDR3 loop is CSAREGLERRPYNEQFF. The CDR3 DNA follows: TGCAGTGCTAGAGAGGGACTAGAGCGGAGGCCCTACAATGAGCAGTTCTTC.

The rearrangement uses TRBV29-1 and TRBJ1-2; D is unresolved. The germline V and J ends were trimmed by 3 bases and 1 base, with 15 bases remaining between them. CDR1 SQVTM and CDR2 ANQGSEA come from the germline V gene. This CDR3 has 15 residues. This chain's CDR3 is CSVEGSRRLNYGYTF. CDR3 nucleotides: TGCAGCGTTGAGGGCTCGCGGCGACTTAACTATGGCTACACCTTC.

This clonotype showed up many times. V gene TRBV9 combines with J gene TRBJ2-5; 12 positions match TRBD2. Unmatched junction bases numbered 3, after V lost 0 bases and J lost 3 bases. This CDR3 is built from 16 residues. Germline lookup yields CDR1 SGDLS and CDR2 YYNGEE. The CDR3 loop is CASSVGPSGGEETQYF. As DNA, the CDR3 is TGTGCCAGCAGCGTAGGTCCTAGCGGGGGGGAAGAGACCCAGTACTTC.

In DNA, the CDR3 is TGTGCCATCAGTGATCCCGGGACAGAGAACACTGAAGCTTTCTTT. Its protein product is CAISDPGTENTEAFF. The chain carries TRBV10-3 and TRBJ1-1, with TRBD1 matching 7 bases. Looked up from germline, CDR1 is ENHRY and CDR2 is SYGVKD. CDR3 length equals 15 residues. V shed 3 bases and J 1 base; nucleotides not matched to a gene: 5.

In this sample, this clonotype turned up many times. V usage is TRBV28 and J usage is TRBJ2-7, with a possible D match to TRBD2 (7 bases). The CDR3 length is 15 residues. Germline V gives CDR1 MDHEN, CDR2 SYDVKM. Trimming took 7 bases from V and 3 from J, leaving 19 bases between them. The CDR3 DNA reads as TGTGCCAGCACTAGTTCGGGGGGCAGGGTCTACGAGCAGTACTTC. It is translated as CASTSSGGRVYEQYF.

This clonotype was seen repeatedly, ten times or more. The chain couples TRBV5-1 to TRBJ1-2, with D possibly being TRBD1 (6 bases). The CDR3 is 15 residues long. In germline, CDR1 is SGHRS, CDR2 YFSETQ. Trimming cost V 4 bases and J 4 bases, with 17 bases left between them. CDR3 protein: CASSGEVQGAYGYTF. The CDR3 nucleotides read TGCGCCAGCAGCGGGGAGGTACAGGGAGCCTATGGCTACACCTTC.

This clonotype has just one count. This may arise from a read error, as a much more abundant clone is one base away. The chain links TRBV10-3 to TRBJ2-7; 9 positions match TRBD1. Per germline, CDR1 ENHRY and CDR2 SYGVKD. J gave up 5 bases and V 7 bases, and 15 bases lay outside the gene matches. The CDR3 has 16 residues. As DNA, the CDR3 is TGTGCCATCAAGGTTGGAGGGACAGGGTTTTGCAACGAGCAGTACTTC. This translates into CAIKVGGTGFCNEQYF.

This clonotype turned up a few times. This sequence joins TRBV4-3 and TRBJ1-2; a possible D gene is TRBD1 (5 bases). Germline lookup yields CDR1 LGHNA and CDR2 YSLEER. The CDR3 extends over 14 amino acids. Trimming stripped 0 bases from V and 13 bases from J, with 18 bases between. CDR3 nucleotides: TGCGCCAGCAGCCAAGAAAGGCTTCAGGGTAGCTGCACCTTC. This codes for CASSQERLQGSCTF.

This clonotype was counted at least ten times. The chain carries TRBV12-3 or TRBV12-4 and TRBJ2-7; 8 bases line up with TRBD1. The CDR3 loop spans 13 amino acids. After removal of 8 bases from V and 2 bases from J, the junction contained 5 bases not matched to a gene. DNA of the CDR3: TGTGCCAGCGTCAGGACAGGGACCTACGAGCAGTACTTC. Encoded protein: CASVRTGTYEQYF.

This chain links TRBV4-3 with TRBJ1-5; D is unclear. The CDR3 is 16 residues long. Looked up from germline, CDR1 is LGHNA and CDR2 is YSLEER. The germline V and J ends were trimmed by 0 bases and 2 bases, with 11 bases remaining between them. In DNA, the CDR3 is TGCGCCAGCAGCCAAGATGAGGCCTCCGGCAATCAGCCCCAGCATTTT. It is translated as CASSQDEASGNQPQHF.

Many counts were recorded for this clonotype. This sequence joins TRBV7-2 and TRBJ2-3; TRBD2 matches at 12 bases. The CDR3 is 17 residues long. With 2 bases clipped from V and 4 bases from J, the junction kept 7 bases outside the gene matches. Per germline, CDR1 SGHTA and CDR2 FQGNSA. CDR3: CASSLTSTSGGADTQYF. The DNA for the CDR3 is TGTGCCAGCAGCTTAACGTCGACTAGCGGGGGCGCAGATACGCAGTATTTT.

Remarks on this clonotype: It may be a read error: a sequence one base away is much more abundant. This sequence joins TRBV29-1 and TRBJ1-2; D unclear. This CDR3 comprises 12 residues. CDR1 and CDR2 (germline): SQVTM, ANQGSEA. This chain's CDR3 is CSADDTSYSYTF. Here the CDR3 DNA reads TGCAGCGCCGATGACACTAGCTATAGCTACACCTTC.

J is TRBJ1-1 and V is TRBV9, with TRBD1 matching over 8 bases. Germline CDR1 reads SGDLS; CDR2 reads YYNGEE. V lost 3 bases and J lost 0; bases outside the gene matches: 16. CDR3 length: 19 amino acids. CDR3 bases: TGTGCCAGCAGCGCGATTAGACCGGGACAGGCCGCAATGAACACTGAAGCTTTCTTT. Its translation is CASSAIRPGQAAMNTEAFF.

This chain joins TRBV5-1 and TRBJ2-1; 8 nucleotides agree with TRBD2. The J segment lost 7 bases and the V segment lost 0 bases, leaving 12 bases of the junction unmatched. CDR1 and CDR2 from the germline V gene are SGHRS and YFSETQ. The length of the CDR3 is 17 residues. The CDR3 nucleotides are TGCGCCAGCAGCTTGGCCCGGGGGGGAAAGGAGGTGAATGAGCAGTTCTTC. Translation: CASSLARGGKEVNEQFF.

The chain combines TRBV5-8 with TRBJ1-2, with a possible D match to TRBD1 (5 bases). The CDR3 has 15 amino acids. V shed 0 bases and J shed 3 bases, with 12 bases lying between them. Germline V gene data show CDR1 as SGHTS and CDR2 as YDEGEE. CDR3 DNA: TGTGCCAGCAGCTTGGGGTTTACAGGTTACTATGGCTACACCTTC. Translation gives CASSLGFTGYYGYTF.

The V and J genes are TRBV4-3 and TRBJ2-1; tentative D call: TRBD1 (5 bases). The CDR3 extends over 15 amino acids. Between the trimmed V and J ends, which lost 0 bases and 9 bases, there was a span of 15 bases. Germline V CDR1 and CDR2: LGHNA, YSLEER. CDR3 in amino acids: CASSQDSAGWGEQFF. In DNA form, the CDR3 reads TGCGCCAGCAGCCAAGATTCGGCAGGGTGGGGTGAGCAGTTCTTC.

In this sample, this clonotype turned up a few times. V and J are TRBV28 and TRBJ2-1; D tentatively reads TRBD1 or TRBD2 (5 bases each). The germline gives CDR1 MDHEN, CDR2 SYDVKM. The V gene lost 5 bases and the J gene lost 0 bases, with 17 bases spanning the gap. The CDR3 covers 17 residues. CDR3 amino acids: CASSGTNYDSSYNEQFF. The CDR3 region has the DNA TGTGCCAGCAGTGGGACCAACTACGATAGCTCCTACAATGAGCAGTTCTTC.

V is TRBV2 and J is TRBJ1-2; 11 positions match TRBD1. Trimming at V came to 5 bases and at J to 3 bases, leaving 11 bases not matched to a gene. This CDR3 has 17 amino acids. The germline V gene encodes CDR1 SNHLY and CDR2 FYNNEI. The CDR3 sequence is CASSPRGQGVTDYGYTF. The DNA for the CDR3 is TGTGCCAGCAGTCCTCGGGGACAGGGGGTTACCGACTATGGCTACACCTTC.